This T cell receptor beta chain came from a study of regulatory T cells in long-lasting Graves disease. Study-level information: Graves' patients diagnosed newly had used antithyroid drugs under 3 months.

This clonotype occurred many times. Investigators prepared the TCR beta libraries by applying iRepertoire HTBI primers and Arm-PCR of CDR3 regions. A single record per CDR3 protein comes from TCRdb applying MiXCR to the multiplex PCR reads. The top ten hold about 40% of the sample, which has about 320,000 distinct CDR3 sequences, over 15% seen once. The CDR3 totals 15 residues. CDR1 is MNHEY and CDR2 is SVGAGI in the germline V gene. Trimming cost V 0 bases and J 5 bases, with 11 bases left between them. Time point denoted: newly diagnosed GD, antithyroid drugs for less than 3 months. TCR sequences were obtained from RNA taken from PBMCs.

This material consisted of peripheral blood mononuclear cells (PBMCs), taken at new diagnosis, from a patient treated with antithyroid drugs. This TCR derives from a female donor with Graves disease. J is TRBJ1-5 and V is TRBV6-5; D gene uncertain. The CDR3 region has the DNA TGTGCCAGCAGTTACTCGTTTTCACGGGATCAGCCCCAGCATTTT. Encoded protein: CASSYSFSRDQPQHF.